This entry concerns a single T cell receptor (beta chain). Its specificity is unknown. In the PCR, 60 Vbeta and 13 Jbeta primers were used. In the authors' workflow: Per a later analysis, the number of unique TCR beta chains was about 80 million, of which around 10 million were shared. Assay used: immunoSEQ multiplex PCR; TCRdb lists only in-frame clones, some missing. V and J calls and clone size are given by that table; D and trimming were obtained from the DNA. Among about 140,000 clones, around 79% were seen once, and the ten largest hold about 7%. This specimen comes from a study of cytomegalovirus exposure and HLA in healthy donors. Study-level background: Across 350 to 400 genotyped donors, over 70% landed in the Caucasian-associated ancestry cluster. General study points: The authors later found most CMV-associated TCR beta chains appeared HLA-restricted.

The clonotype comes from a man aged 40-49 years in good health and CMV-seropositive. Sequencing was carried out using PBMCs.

CDR3 sequence reads: CASRGVGGAGTEAFF. CDR3 DNA: TGTGCCAGCAGGGGGGTAGGGGGCGCGGGGACTGAAGCTTTCTTT. The chain carries TRBV6-5 and TRBJ1-1; 7 bases line up with TRBD1. This CDR3 contains 15 residues. After removal of 6 bases from V and 5 bases from J, the junction contained 12 bases not matched to a gene. Germline V lookup: CDR1 MNHEY, CDR2 SVGAGI.